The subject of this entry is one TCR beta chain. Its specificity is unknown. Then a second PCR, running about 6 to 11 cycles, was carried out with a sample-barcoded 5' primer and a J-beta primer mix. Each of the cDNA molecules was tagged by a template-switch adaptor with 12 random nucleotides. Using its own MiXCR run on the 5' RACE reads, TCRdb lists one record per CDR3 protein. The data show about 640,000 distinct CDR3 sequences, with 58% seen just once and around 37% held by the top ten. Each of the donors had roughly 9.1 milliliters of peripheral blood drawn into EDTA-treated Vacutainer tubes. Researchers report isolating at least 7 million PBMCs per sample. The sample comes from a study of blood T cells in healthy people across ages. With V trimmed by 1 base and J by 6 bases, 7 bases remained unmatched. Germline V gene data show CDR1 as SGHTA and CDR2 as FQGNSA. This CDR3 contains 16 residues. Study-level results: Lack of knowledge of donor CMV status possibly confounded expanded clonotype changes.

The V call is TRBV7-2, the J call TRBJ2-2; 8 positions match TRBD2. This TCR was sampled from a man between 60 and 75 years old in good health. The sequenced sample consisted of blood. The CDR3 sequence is CASSLVFGGGPGELFF. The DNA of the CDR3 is TGTGCCAGCAGCTTAGTTTTCGGGGGGGGCCCCGGGGAGCTGTTTTTT.